The TCR beta chain described here comes from a study of blood T cell repertoires in COVID-19. This CDR3 is 18 amino acids long. Germline CDR1 is SGHAT and CDR2 is FQNNGV. The V and J ends lost 2 bases and 8 bases, in that order; junction bases with no gene match: 17. Profiled with immunoSEQ multiplex PCR; TCRdb holds only in-frame clones, not every one. Among under 250,000 clones listed, around 81% were seen once. The sequenced sample consisted of peripheral blood. The rearrangement links TRBV11-2 to TRBJ2-7; 11 nucleotides align to TRBD2. The origin of this receptor is a man aged 50-59 years with active or convalescent COVID-19. DNA for the CDR3: TGTGCCAGCAGCTTAATTCAGGGACGGCTAGCGGGGGGCCTCAAGCAGTACTTC. As protein: CASSLIQGRLAGGLKQYF.